A single sample gave rise to the 14 T cell receptor beta chains below, sequenced in a study of tumor-infiltrating lymphocytes in primary liver carcinoma. Blood RNA was derived from unsorted whole blood, and germline DNA was extracted too. The authors made TCR beta cDNA from approximately 490 ng total RNA with a constant-region primer. For TCR beta, libraries were produced by three nested multiplex PCR rounds using slightly modified ARM-PCR. Primers for the first two PCR rounds were TRBV1-TRBV30 forward primers and a C-beta reverse primer (around 10 cycles per round). TCRdb ran MiXCR on the multiplex PCR reads and lists one entry per CDR3 protein. Among a few hundred thousand distinct CDR3 sequences listed, around three fifths were seen once. Sample: peripheral blood. All receptors come from a woman younger than 45 with primary liver carcinoma and hepatitis B virus infection.

This sequence joins TRBV4-1 and TRBJ1-2; D is unresolved. This CDR3 is built from 13 residues. Germline loops: CDR1 MGHRA, CDR2 YSYEKL. V lost 1 base and J lost 5, with 8 bases in between. The DNA of the CDR3 is TGCGCCAGCAGCCAAGCGTCGGGGTATGGCTACACCTTC. It encodes CASSQASGYGYTF.

There are a few counts of this clonotype. The chain joins TRBV12-3 or TRBV12-4 to TRBJ2-3; D is ambiguous. The CDR3 is 14 amino acids. V lost 5 bases to trimming and J lost 2 bases, with 11 bases between them. The CDR3 DNA is TGTGCCAGCAGTGCCAATGCCAACACAGATACGCAGTATTTT. Protein sequence: CASSANANTDTQYF.

In the case of this clonotype: This may be a read error: a much more frequent sequence differs by one nucleotide. A read error is likely, as this CDR3 ends without the conserved phenylalanine or tryptophan. The CDR3 protein is CASPKSSRVTQETQYI. CDR3 nucleotide sequence: TGTGCCAGCCCCAAAAGTTCGCGGGTGACTCAAGAGACCCAGTACATC. V and J are TRBV6-2 or TRBV6-3 and TRBJ2-5, with D maybe TRBD2 (5 bases). This CDR3 spans 16 amino acids. The V gene's germline CDR1 is MNHEY and CDR2 SVGEGT. Deletions cut 8 bases from V and 2 bases from J, with 21 bases between.

V is TRBV6-5 and J is TRBJ2-1; tentatively, D is TRBD2 (6 bases). This CDR3 is built from 15 residues. Germline V gene data show CDR1 as MNHEY and CDR2 as SVGAGI. The V gene lost 5 bases and the J gene lost 4 bases, with 15 bases spanning the gap. CDR3 nucleotide sequence: TGTGCCAGCAGTCGTACCGGGAGAAAGTACAATGAGCAGTTCTTC. It is translated as CASSRTGRKYNEQFF.

As concerns this clonotype: This may arise from a read error, as a much more abundant clone is one base away. V usage is TRBV4-1 and J usage is TRBJ2-6, with a weak D call TRBD2 (6 bases). Germline V gives CDR1 MGHRA, CDR2 YSYEKL. The CDR3 is 16 residues long. The DNA of the CDR3 is TGCGCCAGCAGCCAAGATGGCGGGGCTGGGGTCAACGTCCTGACTTTC. This encodes CASSQDGGAGVNVLTF.

With regard to this clonotype: With a much larger clone just one base away, this may be a read error. The chain recombines TRBV6-2 or TRBV6-3 with TRBJ1-5; possibly TRBD1 for D (5 bases). With 7 bases removed from V and 1 base from J, the gap between germline ends came to 8 bases. The CDR3 sequence is 13 residues long. CDR1 is MNHEY, CDR2 SVGEGT, per germline. This chain's CDR3 is CASNWDSNQPQHF. Written as DNA, the CDR3 is TGTGCCAGCAACTGGGACAGCAATCAGCCCCAGCATTTT.

This clonotype was observed a handful of times. The rearrangement joins TRBV29-1 to TRBJ2-7; TRBD1 matches 8 bases. Germline V gene data show CDR1 as SQVTM and CDR2 as ANQGSEA. This CDR3 comprises 16 residues. J gave up 5 bases and V 3 bases, and 15 bases lay outside the gene matches. CDR3 nucleotide sequence: TGCAGCGTTGAGATATTAGGGAGACAGGGGCCCAACGAGCAGTACTTC. Encoded protein: CSVEILGRQGPNEQYF.

This clonotype was observed a single time. One end of the junction varies from germline; a read error may be responsible. The rearrangement uses TRBV6-5 and TRBJ2-7; weak D call: TRBD2 (6 bases). The germline V gene encodes CDR1 MNHEY and CDR2 SVGAGI. There are 16 residues in the CDR3. DNA of the CDR3: TGTGCCAGCTGTTACTCTACGCGCCAGGGAGGATACGAGCAGTACTTC. The encoded protein is CASCYSTRQGGYEQYF.

Ten or more counts support this clonotype. This chain links TRBV28 with TRBJ2-3, with D unresolved. Trimming removed 7 bases from V and 4 bases from J, with 12 bases in between. Germline V gene data show CDR1 as MDHEN and CDR2 as SYDVKM. This CDR3 is built from 13 residues. The DNA for the CDR3 is TGTGCCAGCATTCCCCATCGGGCAGATACGCAGTATTTT. Translating it yields CASIPHRADTQYF.

Concerning this clonotype: A single base separates this from a much larger clone, so it may be a read error. This chain joins TRBV6-1 and TRBJ1-2, with TRBD1 matching over 9 bases. This CDR3 is built from 14 residues. CDR1 is MNHNS and CDR2 is SASEGT in the germline V gene. CDR3 DNA: TGTGCCTGCAGTTACGCCGGACAGGGGCTGGGCTACACCTTC. It is translated as CACSYAGQGLGYTF.

Comments on this clonotype: A much more abundant neighbour one base away suggests this may be a read error. The CDR3 protein is CASRLGAGFRTGELLF. The CDR3 DNA reads as TGTGCCAGCAGACTCGGGGCGGGGTTTCGGACCGGGGAGCTGCTTTTT. The rearrangement uses TRBV12-3 or TRBV12-4 and TRBJ2-2; weak D call: TRBD2 (6 bases). The CDR3 covers 16 residues.

The rearrangement links TRBV5-4 to TRBJ2-7; the match to TRBD1 covers 8 bases. The CDR3 runs to 15 residues. With 1 base clipped from V and 3 bases from J, the junction kept 6 bases outside the gene matches. Germline V gives CDR1 SGHNT, CDR2 YYREEE (reference sequence). The CDR3 bases are TGTGCCAGCAGCTTGCCCGGGACAGGAATCTACGAGCAGTACTTC. Protein product: CASSLPGTGIYEQYF.

The sample holds a few counts of this clonotype. The V and J genes are TRBV29-1 and TRBJ2-1, with 9 bases identical to TRBD2. The CDR3 runs to 18 residues. The V gene's germline CDR1 is SQVTM and CDR2 ANQGSEA. J lost 0 bases, V lost 4 bases, and 13 bases had no gene match. The DNA for the CDR3 is TGCAGCGTTGGTGGTGGCGTGGCTAGCGGGATCTCCTACAATGAGCAGTTCTTC. Its protein is CSVGGGVASGISYNEQFF.

The chain uses TRBV6-6 and TRBJ1-1, with no clear D. The CDR3 consists of 15 residues. The V end lost 5 bases, the J end lost 5 bases, and 18 bases lay between the germline ends. Germline CDR1 and CDR2: MNHNY and SVGAGI (reference sequence). DNA of the CDR3: TGTGCCAGCAGTCCCAACCGGAACCTGGGAACTGAAGCTTTCTTT. Amino acids: CASSPNRNLGTEAFF.